These T cell receptor beta chains were read from a single sample in a study of monozygotic twins with inflammatory bowel disease. TCRdb re-analyzed the 5' RACE reads; it lists each CDR3 protein once, without DNA. The sample totals approximately 400,000 distinct CDR3 sequences; its top ten clones hold approximately 2.8%. The sample was blood. These TCRs come from a human donor with ulcerative colitis or Crohn's disease, or a healthy co-twin of an affected twin (not recorded which). CDR3s include the opening cysteine and the closing phenylalanine or tryptophan.

v_call: TRBV12-3/TRBV12-4; j_call: TRBJ1-1; cdr3_aa: CASRGIENTEAFF
v_call: TRBV9; j_call: TRBJ2-5; cdr3_aa: CASSVGLAGEIETQYF
v_call: TRBV29-1; j_call: TRBJ2-3; cdr3_aa: CSVARGLPDTQYF
v_call: TRBV5-1; j_call: TRBJ1-4; cdr3_aa: CASSLEVQQNEKLFF
v_call: TRBV20-1; j_call: TRBJ2-1; cdr3_aa: CSASPRVAGAYGEQFF
v_call: TRBV20-1; j_call: TRBJ2-5; cdr3_aa: CSASPVLIQETQYF
v_call: TRBV6-5; j_call: TRBJ2-2; cdr3_aa: CASSQSIITGELFF
v_call: TRBV9; j_call: TRBJ2-5; cdr3_aa: CASSVSTGQETQYF
v_call: TRBV27; j_call: TRBJ1-6; cdr3_aa: CASSLSGSYNSPLHF
v_call: TRBV9; j_call: TRBJ2-5; cdr3_aa: CASSVGRSGGLQETQYF
v_call: TRBV5-1; j_call: TRBJ2-4; cdr3_aa: CASSLDRGGIQYF